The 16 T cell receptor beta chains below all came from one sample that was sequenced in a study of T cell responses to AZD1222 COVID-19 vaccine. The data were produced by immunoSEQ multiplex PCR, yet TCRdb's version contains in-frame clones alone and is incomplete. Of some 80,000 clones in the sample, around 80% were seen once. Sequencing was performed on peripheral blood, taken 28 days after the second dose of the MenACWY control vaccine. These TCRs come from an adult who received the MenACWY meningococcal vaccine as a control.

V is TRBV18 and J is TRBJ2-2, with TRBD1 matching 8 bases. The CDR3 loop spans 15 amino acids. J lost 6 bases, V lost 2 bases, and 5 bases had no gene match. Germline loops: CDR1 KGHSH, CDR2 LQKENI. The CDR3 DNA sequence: TGTGCCAGCTCACCAGTCCAGGGGGCGGCCGGGGAGCTGTTTTTT. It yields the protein CASSPVQGAAGELFF.

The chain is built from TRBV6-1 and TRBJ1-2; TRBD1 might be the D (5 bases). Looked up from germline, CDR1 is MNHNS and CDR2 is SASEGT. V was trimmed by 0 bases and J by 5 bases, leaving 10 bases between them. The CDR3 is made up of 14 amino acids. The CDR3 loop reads CASSEAPREYGYTF. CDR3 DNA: TGTGCCAGCAGTGAAGCGCCCAGGGAATATGGCTACACCTTC.

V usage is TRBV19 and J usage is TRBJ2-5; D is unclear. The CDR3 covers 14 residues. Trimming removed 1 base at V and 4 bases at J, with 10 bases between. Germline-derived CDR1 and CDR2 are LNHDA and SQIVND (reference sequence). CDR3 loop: CASSIGGSGETQYF. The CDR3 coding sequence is TGTGCCAGTAGTATAGGGGGATCTGGAGAGACCCAGTACTTC.

CDR3: CASSLGGVANSPLHF. CDR3 DNA sequence: TGTGCCAGCAGCTTAGGTGGGGTTGCGAATTCACCCCTCCACTTT. J is TRBJ1-6 and V is TRBV7-8; D uncertain. Trimming took off 1 base at V and 7 bases at J, with 11 bases between the two ends. This CDR3 has 15 residues. Per germline, CDR1 SGHVS and CDR2 FQNEAQ.

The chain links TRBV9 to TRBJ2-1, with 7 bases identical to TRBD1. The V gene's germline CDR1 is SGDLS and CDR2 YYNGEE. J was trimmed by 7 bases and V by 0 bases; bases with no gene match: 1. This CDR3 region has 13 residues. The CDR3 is CASSVAGGNEQFF. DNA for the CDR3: TGTGCCAGCAGCGTAGCAGGGGGAAATGAGCAGTTCTTC.

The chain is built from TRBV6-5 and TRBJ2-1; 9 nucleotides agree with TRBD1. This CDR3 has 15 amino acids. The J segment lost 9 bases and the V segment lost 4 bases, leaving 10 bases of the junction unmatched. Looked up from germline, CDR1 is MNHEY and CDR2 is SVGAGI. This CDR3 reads CASSSSGTGSREQFF. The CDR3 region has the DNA TGTGCCAGCAGTTCTTCCGGGACAGGGTCGCGTGAGCAGTTCTTC.

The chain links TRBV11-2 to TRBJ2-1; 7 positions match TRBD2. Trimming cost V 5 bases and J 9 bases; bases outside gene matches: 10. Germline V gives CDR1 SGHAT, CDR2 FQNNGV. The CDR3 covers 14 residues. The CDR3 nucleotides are TGTGCCAGCAGCCTCCGGACCGGGGGGAGTGAGCAGTTCTTC. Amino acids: CASSLRTGGSEQFF.

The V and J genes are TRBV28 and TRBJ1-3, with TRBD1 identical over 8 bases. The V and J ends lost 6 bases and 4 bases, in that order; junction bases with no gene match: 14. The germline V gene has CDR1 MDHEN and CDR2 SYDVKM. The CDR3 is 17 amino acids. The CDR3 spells CASSSDQQGARGNTIYF. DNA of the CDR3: TGTGCCAGCAGCTCTGATCAGCAGGGGGCGAGGGGAAACACCATATATTTT.

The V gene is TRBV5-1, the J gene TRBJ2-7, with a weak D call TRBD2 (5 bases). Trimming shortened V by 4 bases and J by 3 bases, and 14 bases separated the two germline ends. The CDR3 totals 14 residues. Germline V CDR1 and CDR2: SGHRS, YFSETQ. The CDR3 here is CASSKQSRDYEQYF. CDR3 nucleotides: TGCGCCAGCAGCAAACAGAGTCGGGACTACGAGCAGTACTTC. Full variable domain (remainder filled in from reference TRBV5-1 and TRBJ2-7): KAGVTQTPRYLIKTRGQQVTLSCSPISGHRSVSWYQQTPGQGLQFLFEYFSETQRNKGNFPGRFSGRQFSNSRSEMNVSTLELGDSALYLCASSKQSRDYEQYFGPGTRLTVT.

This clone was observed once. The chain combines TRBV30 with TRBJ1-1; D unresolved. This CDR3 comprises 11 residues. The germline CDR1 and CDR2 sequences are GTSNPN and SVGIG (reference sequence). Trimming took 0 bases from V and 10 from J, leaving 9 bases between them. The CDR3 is CAWSVGGRAFF. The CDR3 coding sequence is TGTGCCTGGAGTGTCGGAGGGAGAGCTTTCTTT. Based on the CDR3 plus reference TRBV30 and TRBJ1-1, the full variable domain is SQTIHQWPATLVQPVGSPLSLECTVEGTSNPNLYWYRQAAGRGLQLLFYSVGIGQISSEVPQNLSASRPQDRQFILSSKKLLLSDSGFYLCAWSVGGRAFFGQGTRLTVV.

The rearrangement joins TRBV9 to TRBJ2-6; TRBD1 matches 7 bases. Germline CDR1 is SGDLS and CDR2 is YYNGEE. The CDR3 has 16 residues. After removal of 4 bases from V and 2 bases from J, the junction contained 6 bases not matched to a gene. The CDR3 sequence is CASSPGDRAGANVLTF. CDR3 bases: TGTGCCAGCAGCCCCGGCGACAGGGCTGGGGCCAACGTCCTGACTTTC.

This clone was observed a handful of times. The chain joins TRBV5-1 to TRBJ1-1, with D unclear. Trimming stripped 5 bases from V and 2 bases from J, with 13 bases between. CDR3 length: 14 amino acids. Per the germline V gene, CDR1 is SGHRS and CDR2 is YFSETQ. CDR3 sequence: CASSLSVGNTEAFF. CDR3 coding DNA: TGCGCCAGCAGTTTGTCTGTGGGAAACACTGAAGCTTTCTTT.

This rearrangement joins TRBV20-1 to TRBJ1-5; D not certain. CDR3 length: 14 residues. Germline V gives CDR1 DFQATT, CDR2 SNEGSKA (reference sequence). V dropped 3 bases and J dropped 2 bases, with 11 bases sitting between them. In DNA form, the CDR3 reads TGCAGTGCTAGTGGCGGGAACGGCAATCAGCCCCAGCATTTT. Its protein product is CSASGGNGNQPQHF.

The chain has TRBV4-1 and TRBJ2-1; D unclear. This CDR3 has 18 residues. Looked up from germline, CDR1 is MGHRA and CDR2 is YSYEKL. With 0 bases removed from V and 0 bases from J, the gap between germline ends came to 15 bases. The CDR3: CASSQEDGSSSSYNEQFF. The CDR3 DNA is TGCGCCAGCAGCCAAGAGGATGGGTCTTCGTCCTCCTACAATGAGCAGTTCTTC.

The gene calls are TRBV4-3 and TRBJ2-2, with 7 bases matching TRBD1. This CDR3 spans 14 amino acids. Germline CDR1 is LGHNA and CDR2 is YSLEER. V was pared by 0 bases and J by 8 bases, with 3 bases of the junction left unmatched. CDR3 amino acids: CASSQDKGAGELFF. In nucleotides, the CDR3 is TGCGCCAGCAGCCAAGATAAGGGGGCTGGGGAGCTGTTTTTT.

This CDR3 is CATSRDLKAFPLHF. CDR3 sequence (DNA): TGTGCCACCAGCAGAGATCTTAAGGCGTTTCCCCTCCACTTT. The chain employs TRBV15 and TRBJ1-6; no clear D. The ends were cut back, 0 bases at V and 13 bases at J, with 13 bases in the middle. The germline V gene encodes CDR1 LNHNV and CDR2 YYDKDF (reference sequence). The CDR3 loop spans 14 amino acids.